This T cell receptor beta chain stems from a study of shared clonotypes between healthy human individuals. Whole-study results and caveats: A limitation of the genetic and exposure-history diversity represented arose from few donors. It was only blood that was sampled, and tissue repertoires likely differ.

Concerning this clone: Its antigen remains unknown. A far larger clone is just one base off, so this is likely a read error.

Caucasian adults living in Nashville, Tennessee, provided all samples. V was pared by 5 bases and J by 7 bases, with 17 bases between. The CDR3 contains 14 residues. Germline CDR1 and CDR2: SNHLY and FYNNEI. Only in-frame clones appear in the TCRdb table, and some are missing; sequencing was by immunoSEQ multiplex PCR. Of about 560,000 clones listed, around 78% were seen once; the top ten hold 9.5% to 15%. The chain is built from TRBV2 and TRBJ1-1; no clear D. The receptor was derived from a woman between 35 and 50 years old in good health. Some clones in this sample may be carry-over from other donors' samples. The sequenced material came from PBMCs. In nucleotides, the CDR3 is TGTGCCAGCAGTAAAAATAGGGATTTAGTTGAAGCTTTCTTT. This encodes CASSKNRDLVEAFF.